The source of this TCR beta chain is a study of T cells in women clearing cervical HPV infection. As for the study in general: Controls' single incident HPV16 infection cleared within 12 months without precancer. Study-wide findings and caveats: Controls had more TRBV6-7 (about 0.16%) than cases (roughly 0.11%). CIN3+ cases had significantly higher TCR repertoire richness than controls, but evenness did not differ.

Per germline, CDR1 DFQATT and CDR2 SNEGSKA (reference sequence). Trimming took 0 bases from V and 4 from J, leaving 15 bases between them. The length of the CDR3 is 15 residues. HPV was found by MY09/MY11 PCR and dot-blot genotyping. As concerns this clone: Antigen: not known. The read stops 3 residues short of the end of the CDR3; the missing end is completed from the germline J gene.

Clones were read by immunoSEQ multiplex PCR, and TCRdb kept only the in-frame ones, dropping some. Recorded for this sample: 40,000 to 55,000 clones. This receptor was obtained from a woman between 18 and 70 years old with a cervical HPV16 infection that either progressed to CIN3+ or cleared (not recorded which). The chain uses TRBV20-1 and TRBJ1-2; D not resolved. The sample taken for sequencing was blood buffy coat. CDR3 sequence reads: CSARDGQDIGYGYTF. CDR3 DNA, as far as it was read: TGCAGTGCTAGAGATGGTCAGGATATTGGCTATGGC.